A single sample gave rise to the 24 T cell receptor beta chains below, sequenced in a study of shared clonotypes between healthy human individuals. This table comes from immunoSEQ multiplex PCR, and its TCRdb copy is limited to in-frame clones, with some not included. The sample has about 2.4 million clones; approximately 93% are singletons. The sample taken for sequencing was naive CD4+ T cells from PBMCs. The subset denotes: CD45RA+ positively selected. The receptors stem from a man between 18 and 35 years old in good health. Some clones in this sample may be carry-over from other donors' samples.

This clone was seen a single time. This chain uses TRBV13 with TRBJ2-1, with TRBD2 identical over 11 bases. After removal of 2 bases from V and 6 bases from J, the junction contained 6 bases not matched to a gene. From germline, CDR1 is PRHDT and CDR2 FYEKMQ (reference sequence). The CDR3 extends over 16 amino acids. The CDR3 region has the DNA TGTGCCAGCAGCTTATTTAGCGGGAGGGCCGTCAATGAGCAGTTCTTC. Its protein is CASSLFSGRAVNEQFF.

This chain uses TRBV10-3 with TRBJ1-1; 11 bases agree with TRBD1. Germline CDR1 ENHRY, CDR2 SYGVKD. This CDR3 region has 15 residues. Unmatched junction bases numbered 4, after V lost 3 bases and J lost 4 bases. The CDR3 protein is CAISDRTGGITEAFF. The CDR3 region has the DNA TGTGCCATCAGTGACCGGACAGGGGGCATCACTGAAGCTTTCTTT.

The genes are TRBV9 and TRBJ2-7; TRBD2 agrees at 11 bases. V shed 6 bases and J 2 bases; nucleotides not matched to a gene: 7. The CDR3 is 15 amino acids. Germline-derived CDR1 and CDR2 are SGDLS and YYNGEE. The CDR3 DNA sequence: TGTGCCAGCACCCCGGGACTAGCGGATCCCTACGAGCAGTACTTC. Translation: CASTPGLADPYEQYF.

This sequence joins TRBV28 and TRBJ2-1, with D unclear. CDR1 and CDR2 (germline): MDHEN, SYDVKM. CDR3 length: 14 amino acids. The V and J ends lost 2 bases and 6 bases respectively, with 11 bases between them. CDR3 nucleotide sequence: TGTGCCAGCAGTTTAGCGGCGAGAGGCAATGAGCAGTTCTTC. It translates to CASSLAARGNEQFF.

As DNA, the CDR3 is TGTGCCAGCAGCCCGCGGACAGGGAGTGGAGAGACCCAGTACTTC. The encoded protein is CASSPRTGSGETQYF. The gene calls are TRBV7-9 and TRBJ2-5; 8 bases line up with TRBD1. V lost 5 bases, J lost 4 bases, and 9 bases stayed unmatched. Germline V gene lookup returns CDR1 SEHNR and CDR2 FQNEAQ (reference sequence). This CDR3 spans 15 amino acids.

V and J are TRBV19 and TRBJ2-5; a weak D match, TRBD1 (6 bases). Germline-derived CDR1 and CDR2 are LNHDA and SQIVND (reference sequence). The V and J ends lost 3 bases and 2 bases respectively, with 13 bases between them. This CDR3 contains 15 residues. The CDR3 DNA reads TGTGCCAGTAGTATCGTTCTGGGGGCTCAAGAGACCCAGTACTTC. Translating it yields CASSIVLGAQETQYF.

The rearrangement links TRBV10-2 to TRBJ1-5; D is perhaps TRBD1 (6 bases). Germline CDR1 WSHSY, CDR2 SAAADI. This CDR3 spans 16 amino acids. V was shortened by 2 bases and J by 4 bases, with 15 bases between the two germline ends. CDR3 in amino acids: CASSEPPDSGNQPQHF. The CDR3 DNA reads as TGCGCCAGCAGTGAGCCCCCGGACAGTGGTAATCAGCCCCAGCATTTT.

The rearrangement uses TRBV11-2 and TRBJ2-3; TRBD2 aligns across 7 bases. Per germline, CDR1 SGHAT and CDR2 FQNNGV. V dropped 0 bases and J dropped 9; count of bases not matched to a gene: 15. The length of the CDR3 is 17 residues. The CDR3 region has the DNA TGTGCCAGCAGCTTAGATAGTGGAGGACTAGGTAGAAGAACGCAGTATTTT. The encoded protein is CASSLDSGGLGRRTQYF.

The chain is built from TRBV11-1 and TRBJ2-5; the match to TRBD1 covers 7 bases. Trimming cost V 0 bases and J 2 bases; bases outside gene matches: 3. This CDR3 region has 15 residues. Germline CDR1 reads SGHAT; CDR2 reads FQDESV (reference sequence). CDR3 nucleotide sequence: TGTGCCAGCAGCTTAGCGGGACAGCTACAAGAGACCCAGTACTTC. This encodes CASSLAGQLQETQYF.

With regard to this clone: Other DNA sequences in this sample translate to the same CDR3. This chain links TRBV5-1 with TRBJ2-3; D not resolved. This CDR3 spans 14 amino acids. Germline loops: CDR1 SGHRS, CDR2 YFSETQ. V shed 1 base and J shed 0 bases, with 6 bases lying between them. Here the CDR3 reads CASSLRVSTDTQYF. CDR3 bases: TGCGCCAGCAGCTTGAGAGTTAGCACAGATACGCAGTATTTT.

This chain links TRBV10-1 with TRBJ2-4; no definite D call. Trimming removed 3 bases at V and 0 bases at J, with 6 bases between. Germline V gene sequence: CDR1 WNHNN, CDR2 SYGVQD (reference sequence). The CDR3 loop spans 14 amino acids. CDR3 DNA sequence: TGCGCCAGCAGTGACAGTCTAGCCAAAAACATTCAGTACTTC. Its translation is CASSDSLAKNIQYF.

The chain is built from TRBV18 and TRBJ2-2, with D perhaps being TRBD1 or TRBD2 (5 bases each). V was cut by 3 bases and J by 4 bases, with 15 bases left in between. CDR1 and CDR2 from the germline V gene are KGHSH and LQKENI. The length of the CDR3 is 16 residues. The CDR3 DNA reads as TGTGCCAGCTCACCGACGGGGCAGGGAACCACCGGGGAGCTGTTTTTT. It codes for CASSPTGQGTTGELFF.

A few counts support this clone. The V call is TRBV29-1, the J call TRBJ2-5, with 9 bases identical to TRBD2. With V trimmed by 0 bases and J by 5 bases, 10 bases remained unmatched. Germline CDR1 is SQVTM and CDR2 is ANQGSEA. The CDR3 runs to 16 residues. CDR3 nucleotides: TGCAGCGTTGAAGATCCGGCGGGAGGGGTTCGTGAGACCCAGTACTTC. Translating it yields CSVEDPAGGVRETQYF.

The rearrangement links TRBV28 to TRBJ1-2; the D is unclear. Germline-derived CDR1 and CDR2 are MDHEN and SYDVKM. The V end lost 7 bases, the J end lost 5 bases, and 20 bases lay between the germline ends. The CDR3 runs to 15 residues. CDR3 sequence: CASKAYSAGFYGYTF. The CDR3 nucleotides read TGTGCCAGCAAGGCCTATTCAGCGGGGTTTTATGGCTACACCTTC.

The genes are TRBV11-2 and TRBJ2-6; D might be TRBD1 (6 bases). V lost 3 bases and J lost 4, with 10 bases in between. Germline V CDR1 and CDR2: SGHAT, FQNNGV. The CDR3 is 15 residues long. CDR3 amino acids: CASSFDRSGANVLTF. The CDR3 nucleotides read TGTGCCAGCAGCTTCGACAGGTCGGGGGCCAACGTCCTGACTTTC.

V and J are TRBV5-1 and TRBJ2-7; 10 nucleotides align to TRBD2. V lost 4 bases and J lost 6; bases outside the gene matches: 10. The CDR3 is 15 amino acids. Looked up from germline, CDR1 is SGHRS and CDR2 is YFSETQ. For the CDR3, the DNA is TGCGCCAGCAGCACTTGGACTAGCGGCTTGGGCGAGCAGTACTTC. Translated, it gives CASSTWTSGLGEQYF.

The chain combines TRBV4-1 with TRBJ1-1; possible D gene TRBD1, 6 bases. V was clipped by 5 bases and J by 8 bases, with 24 bases between them. The CDR3 consists of 16 residues. From germline, CDR1 is MGHRA and CDR2 YSYEKL. CDR3 amino acids: CASSDYLGTTLGEAFF. In nucleotides, the CDR3 is TGCGCCAGCAGCGATTATCTTGGGACAACTTTAGGCGAAGCTTTCTTT.

This clone was seen only a few times. The chain uses TRBV7-9 and TRBJ1-1; the D is unclear. V was shortened by 4 bases and J by 2 bases, with 11 bases between the two germline ends. The CDR3 runs 14 residues. Germline CDR1 is SEHNR and CDR2 is FQNEAQ (reference sequence). CDR3 bases: TGTGCCAGCAGCTATCTAAGCAGCAACACTGAAGCTTTCTTT. Its protein product is CASSYLSSNTEAFF.

The rearrangement uses TRBV19 and TRBJ1-1, with 7 bases lining up with TRBD1. Germline loops: CDR1 LNHDA, CDR2 SQIVND (reference sequence). The CDR3 is 14 residues long. V was pared by 5 bases and J by 4 bases, with 7 bases of the junction left unmatched. The CDR3 loop reads CASSLTTGFTEAFF. The CDR3 DNA reads TGTGCCAGTAGTCTGACGACAGGGTTCACTGAAGCTTTCTTT. The whole variable domain, remainder taken from reference TRBV19 and TRBJ1-1, is DGGITQSPKYLFRKEGQNVTLSCEQNLNHDAMYWYRQDPGQGLRLIYYSQIVNDFQKGDIAEGYSVSREKKESFPLTVTSAQKNPTAFYLCASSLTTGFTEAFFGQGTRLTVV.

This clone has a single count. This chain joins TRBV2 and TRBJ2-1; TRBD1 might be the D (5 bases). The V gene's germline CDR1 is SNHLY and CDR2 FYNNEI. CDR3 length: 12 residues. Trimming took off 3 bases at V and 8 bases at J, with 8 bases between the two ends. CDR3 residues: CASSDLTDEQFF. The CDR3 region has the DNA TGTGCCAGCAGTGACTTGACAGATGAGCAGTTCTTC.

The chain uses TRBV10-1 and TRBJ2-7, with D possibly matching TRBD2 (5 bases). Germline V gene lookup returns CDR1 WNHNN and CDR2 SYGVQD (reference sequence). The CDR3 is 14 amino acids. The V and J ends lost 6 bases and 3 bases respectively, with 15 bases between them. The CDR3 DNA is TGCGCCAGCAGCGCGAGCTTAAGCGGCTACGAGCAGTACTTC. Encoded protein: CASSASLSGYEQYF.

This rearrangement joins TRBV4-3 to TRBJ2-7; 11 bases align to TRBD2. J gave up 3 bases and V 0 bases, and 4 bases lay outside the gene matches. The germline V gene has CDR1 LGHNA and CDR2 YSLEER. The CDR3 is 16 amino acids. The CDR3 DNA sequence: TGCGCCAGCAGCCAAGAATTAACTAGCGGGAGCTACGAGCAGTACTTC. This gives the protein CASSQELTSGSYEQYF.

The V gene is TRBV18, the J gene TRBJ2-7, with 9 bases matching TRBD1. CDR1 is KGHSH, CDR2 LQKENI, per germline. With 5 bases clipped from V and 2 bases from J, the junction kept 7 bases outside the gene matches. This CDR3 is 15 amino acids long. The CDR3 coding sequence is TGTGCCAGCTCAATCCCGGGACAGGGAACCTACGAGCAGTACTTC. It encodes CASSIPGQGTYEQYF.

The chain carries TRBV4-1 and TRBJ2-5; D call uncertain. Trimming cost V 3 bases and J 7 bases, with 9 bases left between them. This CDR3 comprises 12 residues. The germline CDR1 and CDR2 sequences are MGHRA and YSYEKL. The CDR3 loop is CASSQVLGTQYF. As DNA, the CDR3 is TGCGCCAGCAGCCAGGTATTAGGGACCCAGTACTTC.